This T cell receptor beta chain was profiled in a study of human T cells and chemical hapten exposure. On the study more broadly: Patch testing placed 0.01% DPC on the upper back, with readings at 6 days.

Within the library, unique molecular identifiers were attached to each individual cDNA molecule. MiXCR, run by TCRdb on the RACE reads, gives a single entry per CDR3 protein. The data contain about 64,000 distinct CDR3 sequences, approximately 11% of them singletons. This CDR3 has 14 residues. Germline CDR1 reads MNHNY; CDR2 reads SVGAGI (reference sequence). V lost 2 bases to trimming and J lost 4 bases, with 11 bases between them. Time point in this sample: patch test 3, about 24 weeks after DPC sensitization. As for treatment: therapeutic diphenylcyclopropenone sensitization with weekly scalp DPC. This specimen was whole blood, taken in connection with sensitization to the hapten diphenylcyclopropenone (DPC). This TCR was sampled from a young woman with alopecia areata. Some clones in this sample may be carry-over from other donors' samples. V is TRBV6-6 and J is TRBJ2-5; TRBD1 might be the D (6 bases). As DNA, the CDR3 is TGTGCCAGCAGTTACGGGCAGGGGCCAGAGACCCAGTACTTC. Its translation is CASSYGQGPETQYF.